This TCR beta chain stems from a study of beta chain features in type 1 diabetes. Broader study findings: Patients showed naive, central memory and Treg TCRB repertoires that appeared more similar than those of healthy donors.

CDR3 length equals 13 residues. The germline V and J ends were trimmed by 7 bases and 0 bases, with 6 bases remaining between them. CDR1 MGHRA and CDR2 YSYEKL come from the germline V gene. All of the isolated RNA was reverse transcribed, so expressed TCRB transcripts were sequenced. The protocol was immunoSEQ multiplex PCR, while the TCRdb copy is restricted to in-frame clones and leaves out a portion. The sample consists of about 410,000 clones, more than 11% of them appearing once. About this clone itself: Its cognate antigen is unknown. Other DNA sequences within the sample encode an identical CDR3.

This chain links TRBV4-1 with TRBJ2-2; D not certain. Sequencing used naive CD4+ T cells from blood. This clonotype was obtained from a man aged 25 to 40 in good health. CDR3 loop: CASTRTNTGELFF. The CDR3 coding sequence is TGCGCCAGCACTAGAACGAACACCGGGGAGCTGTTTTTT.